The rows below give T cell receptor beta chains drawn from one sample of a study of blood T cell repertoires in COVID-19. Clones were read by immunoSEQ multiplex PCR, and TCRdb kept only the in-frame ones, dropping some. The data show around 130,000 clones, around 83% seen once. Specimen: PBMCs or T cells enriched from blood (not recorded which). Receptors were obtained from a man aged 25 to 40 who had recovered from COVID-19. The CDR3 runs from the conserved cysteine through the conserved F or W. D genes are given only for firm matches. Expanded clones get a size class; other rows say once, few or many, or leave the size out.

size: NA; J: TRBJ1-5; D: NA; V: TRBV9; CDR3: CASSPGRTDNQPQHF; DNA: TGTGCCAGCAGCCCTGGTAGGACAGATAATCAGCCCCAGCATTTT
size: NA; J: TRBJ1-2; D: NA; V: TRBV28; CDR3: CASSLTGYNYGYTF; DNA: TGTGCCAGCAGTTTGACAGGTTATAACTATGGCTACACCTTC
size: NA; J: TRBJ1-1; D: NA; V: TRBV29-1; CDR3: CSVVTGTEAFF; DNA: TGCAGCGTTGTCACAGGGACTGAAGCTTTCTTT
size: NA; J: TRBJ2-3; D: TRBD2; V: TRBV11-3; CDR3: CASSHGRHGTSAHTDTQYF; DNA: TGTGCCAGCAGCCACGGCCGCCATGGGACTAGCGCCCACACAGATACGCAGTATTTT
size: NA; J: TRBJ2-3; D: TRBD1; V: TRBV18; CDR3: CASSPDRAEYF; DNA: TGTGCCAGCTCACCCGACAGGGCTGAGTATTTT
size: NA; J: TRBJ2-5; D: NA; V: TRBV12-3/TRBV12-4; CDR3: CASSSTEQETQYF; DNA: TGTGCCAGCAGTTCCACAGAGCAAGAGACCCAGTACTTC
size: NA; J: TRBJ1-3; D: NA; V: TRBV7-9; CDR3: CASSREGTGGNTIYF; DNA: TGTGCCAGCAGCCGCGAGGGGACTGGTGGAAACACCATATATTTT
size: NA; J: TRBJ1-5; D: NA; V: TRBV3-1/TRBV3-2; CDR3: CASSQDLRQGSQPQHF; DNA: TGTGCCAGCAGCCAAGATCTTAGGCAGGGGTCTCAGCCCCAGCATTTT
size: once; J: TRBJ2-1; D: TRBD2; V: TRBV5-5; CDR3: CASSTWTSGDNEQFF; DNA: TGTGCCAGCAGCACCTGGACTAGCGGAGACAATGAGCAGTTCTTC
size: NA; J: TRBJ1-2; D: TRBD1; V: TRBV3-1/TRBV3-2; CDR3: CASSQVSGQAYGYTF; DNA: TGTGCCAGCAGCCAAGTGTCCGGACAGGCCTATGGCTACACCTTC
size: NA; J: TRBJ1-1; D: TRBD1; V: TRBV19; CDR3: CASSSRDRGTNTEAFF; DNA: TGTGCCAGTAGTAGCCGGGACAGGGGGACGAACACTGAAGCTTTCTTT
size: NA; J: TRBJ1-1; D: NA; V: TRBV29-1; CDR3: CSVDRQGGEAFF; DNA: TGCAGCGTTGATAGGCAGGGAGGTGAAGCTTTCTTT
size: NA; J: TRBJ2-5; D: NA; V: TRBV5-1; CDR3: CASSYSSYSQETQYF; DNA: TGCGCCAGCAGCTATTCGAGCTACTCCCAAGAGACCCAGTACTTC
size: NA; J: TRBJ2-1; D: TRBD2; V: TRBV2; CDR3: CASSQKSSGSTRDEQFF; DNA: TGTGCCAGCAGCCAAAAGTCTAGCGGATCTACAAGGGATGAGCAGTTCTTC
size: NA; J: TRBJ1-1; D: NA; V: TRBV3-1/TRBV3-2; CDR3: CASSQVSGYGAEAFF; DNA: TGTGCCAGCAGCCAAGTCTCAGGTTACGGGGCTGAAGCTTTCTTT
size: NA; J: TRBJ2-7; D: TRBD2; V: TRBV30; CDR3: CAWTLTSGGEQYF; DNA: TGTGCCTGGACCTTGACTAGCGGGGGGGAGCAGTACTTC
size: NA; J: TRBJ2-5; D: NA; V: TRBV5-1; CDR3: CASSLLSGQETQYF; DNA: TGCGCCAGCAGCTTGCTGAGCGGGCAAGAGACCCAGTACTTC
size: NA; J: TRBJ2-1; D: TRBD2; V: TRBV5-4; CDR3: CASSWGTSGYNEQFF; DNA: TGTGCCAGCAGCTGGGGGACTAGCGGCTACAATGAGCAGTTCTTC
size: NA; J: TRBJ2-7; D: TRBD2; V: TRBV13; CDR3: CASSLAPTSAGYEQYF; DNA: TGTGCCAGCAGCTTGGCTCCGACTAGCGCGGGGTACGAGCAGTACTTC
size: NA; J: TRBJ1-2; D: TRBD1; V: TRBV5-6; CDR3: CASSRPPGTGFAGYTF; DNA: TGTGCCAGCAGCCGCCCTCCCGGGACAGGGTTTGCTGGCTACACCTTC
size: NA; J: TRBJ1-2; D: TRBD1; V: TRBV11-2; CDR3: CASSSGQNYGYTF; DNA: TGTGCCAGCAGCTCGGGACAGAACTATGGCTACACCTTC
size: NA; J: TRBJ2-3; D: NA; V: TRBV21-1; CDR3: CASSKGVGRTRNTDTQYF; DNA: TGTGCCAGCAGCAAAGGGGTGGGGAGGACTAGGAACACAGATACGCAGTATTTT
size: once; J: TRBJ2-1; D: TRBD2; V: TRBV5-5; CDR3: CASDDGRAQFF; DNA: TGTGCCAGCGATGACGGGAGGGCCCAGTTCTTC
size: NA; J: TRBJ1-1; D: NA; V: TRBV30; CDR3: CAWSVRTAMNTEAFF; DNA: TGTGCCTGGAGTGTACGGACAGCCATGAACACTGAAGCTTTCTTT
size: NA; J: TRBJ2-2; D: TRBD1; V: TRBV2; CDR3: CASRGQGAGELFF; DNA: TGTGCCAGCAGGGGACAGGGGGCCGGGGAGCTGTTTTTT
size: NA; J: TRBJ2-3; D: TRBD2; V: TRBV4-1; CDR3: CASSQDPSSGGSFTDTQYF; DNA: TGCGCCAGCAGCCAAGATCCCAGTAGCGGGGGGTCATTCACAGATACGCAGTATTTT
size: NA; J: TRBJ2-7; D: TRBD1; V: TRBV6-5; CDR3: CASNRGQGIYEQYF; DNA: TGTGCCAGCAATCGCGGACAGGGGATCTACGAGCAGTACTTC
size: NA; J: TRBJ1-1; D: NA; V: TRBV29-1; CDR3: CSVENPPGRTEAFF; DNA: TGCAGCGTTGAAAACCCTCCAGGGAGGACTGAAGCTTTCTTT
size: NA; J: TRBJ1-5; D: NA; V: TRBV30; CDR3: CAWSPPDQPQHF; DNA: TGTGCCTGGAGTCCCCCCGATCAGCCCCAGCATTTT
size: NA; J: TRBJ1-1; D: TRBD1; V: TRBV29-1; CDR3: CSVAGGEAFF; DNA: TGCAGCGTAGCAGGGGGCGAAGCTTTCTTT
size: once; J: TRBJ1-2; D: TRBD1; V: TRBV12-3/TRBV12-4; CDR3: CASSWTGMEGYTF; DNA: TGTGCCAGCAGCTGGACAGGGATGGAAGGCTACACCTTC
size: once; J: TRBJ2-1; D: TRBD2; V: TRBV11-2; CDR3: CASSLVGGGSYNEQFF; DNA: TGTGCCAGCAGCTTAGTAGGCGGGGGGTCCTACAATGAGCAGTTCTTC
size: NA; J: TRBJ1-3; D: NA; V: TRBV29-1; CDR3: CSVGHGSGNTIYF; DNA: TGCAGCGTTGGACACGGCTCTGGAAACACCATATATTTT
size: NA; J: TRBJ2-2; D: TRBD1; V: TRBV13; CDR3: CASRHWGQGFTGELFF; DNA: TGTGCCAGCCGTCACTGGGGACAGGGGTTCACCGGGGAGCTGTTTTTT
size: NA; J: TRBJ2-1; D: TRBD2; V: TRBV5-4; CDR3: CASSLDQGGGNEQFF; DNA: TGTGCCAGCAGCTTGGATCAGGGCGGGGGCAATGAGCAGTTCTTC
size: NA; J: TRBJ2-1; D: TRBD2; V: TRBV9; CDR3: CASSGTSGYNEQFF; DNA: TGTGCCAGCAGCGGGACTAGCGGCTACAATGAGCAGTTCTTC
size: few; J: TRBJ2-1; D: TRBD2; V: TRBV18; CDR3: CASSREGISDEQFF; DNA: TGTGCCAGCTCACGGGAGGGGATAAGCGATGAGCAGTTCTTC